The TCR beta chain described here comes from a study of sequential checkpoint blockade in melanoma. Study details: First-line arms were nivolumab then ipilimumab, or the reverse, randomized 1:1.

Method: immunoSEQ multiplex PCR; TCRdb's copy keeps in-frame clones and lacks some. The data hold under 25,000 clones, with about 80% observed a single time. Described treatment: randomized to nivolumab then ipilimumab (arm A) or the reverse (arm B). Live CD3+CD8+ CD19− CD56− cells were sorted from PBMCs. The CDR3 is 16 residues long. Per germline, CDR1 SGHVS and CDR2 FNYEAQ. V lost 0 bases, J lost 0 bases, and 11 bases lay in between. The chain recombines TRBV7-6 with TRBJ1-1; D gene ambiguous. The sequences come from CD8+ T cells sorted from blood (inferred from file names), collected from a patient given nivolumab and ipilimumab in sequence. The sequence derives from a human donor with melanoma. The DNA for the CDR3 is TGTGCCAGCAGCTTAGCGCATGGTTACATGAACACTGAAGCTTTCTTT. Amino acids: CASSLAHGYMNTEAFF.